Each of the 2 T cell receptor beta chains below was sequenced from the same sample in a study of identifying expanded T cells in peripheral blood. This table comes from immunoSEQ multiplex PCR, and its TCRdb copy is limited to in-frame clones, with some not included. The repertoire holds around 85,000 clones, with approximately 91% as singletons. The sequenced sample consisted of blood. The receptor source for this set is a person between 18 and 75 years old in good health.

The chain combines TRBV28 with TRBJ2-3; 11 bases agree with TRBD1. The germline CDR1 and CDR2 sequences are MDHEN and SYDVKM. CDR3 length equals 14 residues. J gave up 5 bases and V 11 bases, and 9 bases lay outside the gene matches. Written as DNA, the CDR3 is TGTGCCGGGGGGACAGGGGGGTCAAAAGATACGCAGTATTTT. This sequence encodes CAGGTGGSKDTQYF.

This clone showed up just once. The chain joins TRBV23-1 to TRBJ1-2; D uncertain. TRBV23-1 is an ORF, and what it does is uncertain. V lost 4 bases to trimming and J lost 6 bases, with 6 bases between them. This CDR3 is 11 amino acids long. Here the CDR3 DNA reads TGCGCCAGCAGTCCAACAAATGGCTACACCTTC. Translation: CASSPTNGYTF.